The rows below give T cell receptor beta chains drawn from one sample of a study of neurological immune-mediated disorders. From the 5' RACE reads, TCRdb called clonotypes with MiXCR, one entry per CDR3 protein. The sample has some 47,000 distinct CDR3 sequences; about 6% are singletons. Sequenced material: CD4+ T cells from blood. These receptors were obtained from a woman aged 40 to 50 in good health. The CDR3 runs from the conserved cysteine through the conserved F or W. D genes are given only for firm matches. Not all rows give a size; the values are once, few, many and, for expanded clones, a class.

>TRBV14|.|TRBJ1-1|many
TGTGCCAGCAGCCAAGTCGGGGGAGGAACTGAAGCTTTCTTT
CASSQVGGGTEAFF
>TRBV20-1|.|TRBJ2-1|medium-sized
TGCAGTGCTAGAGGAGGTAGCGAGAACATCAATGAGCAGTTCTTC
CSARGGSENINEQFF
>TRBV20-1|.|TRBJ2-5|many
TGCAGTGCTAGAGATGACAGTCAAGAGACCCAGTACTTC
CSARDDSQETQYF
>TRBV7-2|.|TRBJ2-5|many
TGTGCCAGCAGCTCCTTAGTCCAAGAGACCCAGTACTTC
CASSSLVQETQYF
>TRBV20-1|TRBD2|TRBJ2-1|many
TGCAGTGCTAGCCCAGCGGGAGCCACCACTTGGGAGCAGTTCTTC
CSASPAGATTWEQFF
>TRBV7-3|.|TRBJ2-6|many
TGTGCCAGCAGCTTTAGGACGGGCCGTGGGGCCAACGTCCTGACTTTC
CASSFRTGRGANVLTF
>TRBV4-1|.|TRBJ2-1|many
TGCGCCAGCAGCCAAGTCGGTAGCGCTAGCTCCTACAATGAGCAGTTCTTC
CASSQVGSASSYNEQFF
>TRBV19|.|TRBJ2-6|.
TGTGCCAGTATGGTCCTCGACCTCTCTGGGGCCAACGTCCTGACTTTC
CASMVLDLSGANVLTF
>TRBV20-1|TRBD1|TRBJ2-7|many
TGCAGTGCGGGAGATGTGGACAGGGGGACCTACGAGCAGTACTTC
CSAGDVDRGTYEQYF
>TRBV4-1|.|TRBJ1-5|many
TGCGCCAGCAGCCAAGATTCCGTGCCTCAGCCCCAGCATTTT
CASSQDSVPQPQHF
>TRBV20-1|.|TRBJ2-5|many
TGCAGTGCATCTCCAGGGTATATCAGGGAGGAGACCCAGTACTTC
CSASPGYIREETQYF
>TRBV20-1|.|TRBJ2-2|many
TGCAGTGCTAGAGATTGGGGACTTGCCAACACCGGGGAGCTGTTTTTT
CSARDWGLANTGELFF
>TRBV20-1|.|TRBJ2-3|many
TGCAGTGCTAGCGTTAGGGGACGCTCGGATACGCAGTATTTT
CSASVRGRSDTQYF
>TRBV6-5|.|TRBJ2-7|.
TGTGCCAGCAGTTACTTCGAGAGGTCCTACGAGCAGTACTTC
CASSYFERSYEQYF
>TRBV5-1|.|TRBJ1-1|many
TGCGCCAGCAGCGCATACGGACAGAACACTGAAGCTTTCTTT
CASSAYGQNTEAFF
>TRBV5-1|TRBD1|TRBJ2-5|many
TGCGCCAGCAGAATTACAGGGGCGGCCGGAGAGACCCAGTACTTC
CASRITGAAGETQYF
>TRBV29-1|.|TRBJ2-1|many
TGCAGCGGGCGTACAGGGATCAATGAGCAGTTCTTC
CSGRTGINEQFF
>TRBV29-1|TRBD2|TRBJ2-1|many
TGCAGCGGGGGGGGTAGCCCCAATGAGCAGTTCTTC
CSGGGSPNEQFF
>TRBV5-1|.|TRBJ2-2|many
TGCGCCAGCAGCCTGGAGTCCGGGACGAACACCGGGGAGCTGTTTTTT
CASSLESGTNTGELFF
>TRBV11-3|.|TRBJ1-1|.
TGTGCCAGCAGCTTAAATAATACCGGCACCCTTAACACTGAAGCTTTCTTT
CASSLNNTGTLNTEAFF
>TRBV1|.|TRBJ2-1|once
TGCACCAGCTTCCTTCCGGGGCTAGCGGGAGAGCAGTTCTTC
CTSFLPGLAGEQFF
>TRBV5-1|.|TRBJ1-5|many
TGCGCCAGCAGCTTGGTTGGGGGCAATCAGCCCCAGCATTTT
CASSLVGGNQPQHF
>TRBV7-2|.|TRBJ1-2|many
TGTGCCAGCAGCATTCCAGGTCACTATGGCTACACCTTC
CASSIPGHYGYTF
>TRBV5-5|TRBD2|TRBJ2-3|many
TGTGCCAGCAGCTTGGGCTCTTGGCGGGGGGACACAGATACGCAGTATTTT
CASSLGSWRGDTDTQYF
>TRBV5-1|.|TRBJ2-2|many
TGCGCCAGCAGCTTGGAGGGCTCGAACACCGGGGAGCTGTTTTTT
CASSLEGSNTGELFF
>TRBV9|.|TRBJ1-2|many
TGTGCCAGCAGCGTAGACGGCAGGGAAGGCTATGGCTACACCTTC
CASSVDGREGYGYTF